The clone carrying this T cell receptor beta chain was seen just once. The V end was cut by 2 bases, the J end by 1 base, with 5 bases between. The CDR3 has 12 residues. Germline-derived CDR1 and CDR2 are GTSNPN and SVGIG (reference sequence). The source of the sample is a study of blood T cell repertoires in COVID-19. About the research overall: Spain, Italy and the United States supplied samples that represented acute and convalescent COVID-19.

In the authors' methods: Cell counts per sample came from amplifying reference gene primers. Measured with immunoSEQ multiplex PCR; TCRdb has only the in-frame clones, and not every one. That table gives V, J and clone size, and the DNA gave D and trimming. This table holds fewer than 300,000 clones, 65% to 90% found once. The sample taken for sequencing was peripheral blood. This sequence was found in a man aged 50-59 years with active or convalescent COVID-19. V and J are TRBV30 and TRBJ1-1; D unclear. CDR3 nucleotide sequence: TGTGCCTGGAGTCGAGCGAACACTGAAGCTTTCTTT. Its protein product is CAWSRANTEAFF.